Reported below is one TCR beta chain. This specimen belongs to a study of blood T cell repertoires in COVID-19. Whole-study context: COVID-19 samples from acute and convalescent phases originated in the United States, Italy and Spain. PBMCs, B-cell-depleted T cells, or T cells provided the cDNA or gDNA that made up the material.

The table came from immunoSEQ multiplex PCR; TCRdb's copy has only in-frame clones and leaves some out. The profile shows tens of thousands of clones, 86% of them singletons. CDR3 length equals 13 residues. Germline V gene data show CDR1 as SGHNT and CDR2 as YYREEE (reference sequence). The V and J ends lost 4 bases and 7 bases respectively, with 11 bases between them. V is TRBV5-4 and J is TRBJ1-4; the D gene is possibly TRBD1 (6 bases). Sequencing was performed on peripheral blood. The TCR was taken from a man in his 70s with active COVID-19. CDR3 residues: CASSQGGGEKLFF. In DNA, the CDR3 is TGTGCCAGCAGCCAAGGGGGTGGTGAAAAACTGTTTTTT.